This T cell receptor (beta chain) was sequenced for a study of blood T cell repertoires in COVID-19. At the level of the study: COVID-19 samples collected from the United States, Italy and Spain covered acute and convalescent phases.

Germline V CDR1 and CDR2: SGHTA, FQGNSA. The CDR3 spans 13 residues. This clone was picked up one time. Clones were sequenced by immunoSEQ multiplex PCR, and TCRdb holds only the in-frame ones, with some missing. The repertoire has 300,000 to 400,000 clones, 70% to 90% of them found once; the top ten carry roughly 4.1%. Sequenced sample: peripheral blood. The chain recombines TRBV7-2 with TRBJ2-7, with TRBD2 identical over 8 bases. The clonotype comes from a woman aged 50 to 65 with active or convalescent COVID-19. In DNA form, the CDR3 reads TGTGCAGCTAACTTCGGGGGGGTATCCGAGCAGTACTTC. Translating it yields CAANFGGVSEQYF. Variable domain in full (rest from reference TRBV7-2 and TRBJ2-7): GAGVSQSPSNKVTEKGKDVELRCDPISGHTALYWYRQSLGQGLEFLIYFQGNSAPDKSGLPSDRFSAERTGGSVSTLTIQRTQQEDSAVYLCAANFGGVSEQYFGPGTRLTVT.